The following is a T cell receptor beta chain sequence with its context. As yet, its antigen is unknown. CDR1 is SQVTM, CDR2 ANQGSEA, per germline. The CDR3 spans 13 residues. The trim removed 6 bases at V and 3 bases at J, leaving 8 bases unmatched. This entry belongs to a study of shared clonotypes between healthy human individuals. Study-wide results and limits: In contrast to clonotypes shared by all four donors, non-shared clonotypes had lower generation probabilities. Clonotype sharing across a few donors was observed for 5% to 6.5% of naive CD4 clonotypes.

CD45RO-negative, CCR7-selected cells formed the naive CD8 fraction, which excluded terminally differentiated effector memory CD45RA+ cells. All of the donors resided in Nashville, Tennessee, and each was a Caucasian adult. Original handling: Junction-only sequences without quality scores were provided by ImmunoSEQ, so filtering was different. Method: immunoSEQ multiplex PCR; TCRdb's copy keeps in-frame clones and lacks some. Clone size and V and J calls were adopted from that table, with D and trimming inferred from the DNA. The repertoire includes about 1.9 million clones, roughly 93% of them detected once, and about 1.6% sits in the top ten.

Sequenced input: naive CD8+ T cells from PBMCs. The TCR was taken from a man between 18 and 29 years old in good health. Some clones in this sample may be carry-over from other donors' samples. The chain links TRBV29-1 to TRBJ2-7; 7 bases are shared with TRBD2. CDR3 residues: CSVIGGLGYEQYF. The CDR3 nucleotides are TGCAGCGTCATCGGGGGGTTAGGCTACGAGCAGTACTTC.